Listed here are 4 T cell receptor beta chains from one sample, sequenced in a study of CD8 T cells in ankylosing spondylitis. Their antigen targets remain unknown. The study, taken as a whole, reports: A motif in TCR beta, a set of 8 or 9 highly homologous variants, appeared characteristic of ankylosing spondylitis blood.

TCRdb reprocessed the 5' RACE reads via MiXCR and lists one record per CDR3 protein. The table includes approximately 220,000 distinct CDR3 sequences, around 16% detected once. The material sequenced was blood, either unsorted or a sorted T cell fraction (not recorded which). These TCRs come from a male donor with ankylosing spondylitis.

This clonotype was seen more than once but under ten times. The V and J genes are TRBV5-1 and TRBJ2-3; 8 positions match TRBD2. With V trimmed by 4 bases and J by 2 bases, 9 bases remained unmatched. Germline V gene sequence: CDR1 SGHRS, CDR2 YFSETQ. CDR3 length: 16 amino acids. The chain's CDR3 is CASSASLAGLTDTQYF. CDR3 nucleotide sequence: TGCGCCAGCAGCGCAAGTCTAGCGGGCCTCACAGATACGCAGTATTTT.

This chain joins TRBV10-3 and TRBJ2-3; D is ambiguous. The CDR3 has 13 amino acids. Germline-derived CDR1 and CDR2 are ENHRY and SYGVKD. The V and J ends lost 3 bases and 6 bases respectively, with 10 bases between them. The CDR3 is CAISDHPQDTQYF. CDR3 DNA: TGTGCCATCAGTGACCACCCCCAGGATACGCAGTATTTT.

V is TRBV20-1 and J is TRBJ2-4; D ambiguous. Trimming took off 6 bases at V and 0 bases at J, with 27 bases between the two ends. Germline V lookup: CDR1 DFQATT, CDR2 SNEGSKA (reference sequence). The CDR3 contains 19 residues. The CDR3 region is CSAVLKRIGETLAKNIQYF. CDR3 nucleotides: TGCAGTGCCGTCCTGAAAAGAATAGGCGAGACACTAGCCAAAAACATTCAGTACTTC.

This clonotype appeared a few times. The gene calls are TRBV7-9 and TRBJ1-2; D uncertain. The CDR3 loop spans 14 amino acids. Germline CDR1 is SEHNR and CDR2 is FQNEAQ (reference sequence). V lost 3 bases to trimming and J lost 3 bases, with 11 bases between them. The DNA of the CDR3 is TGTGCCAGCAGCTTGGGTTCAGAGCACTATGGCTACACCTTC. Its translation: CASSLGSEHYGYTF. The complete variable domain, with remaining parts taken from reference TRBV7-9 and TRBJ1-2, reads DTGVSQNPRHKITKRGQNVTFRCDPISEHNRLYWYRQTLGQGPEFLTYFQNEAQLEKSRLLSDRFSAERPKGSFSTLEIQRTEQGDSAMYLCASSLGSEHYGYTFGSGTRLTVV.